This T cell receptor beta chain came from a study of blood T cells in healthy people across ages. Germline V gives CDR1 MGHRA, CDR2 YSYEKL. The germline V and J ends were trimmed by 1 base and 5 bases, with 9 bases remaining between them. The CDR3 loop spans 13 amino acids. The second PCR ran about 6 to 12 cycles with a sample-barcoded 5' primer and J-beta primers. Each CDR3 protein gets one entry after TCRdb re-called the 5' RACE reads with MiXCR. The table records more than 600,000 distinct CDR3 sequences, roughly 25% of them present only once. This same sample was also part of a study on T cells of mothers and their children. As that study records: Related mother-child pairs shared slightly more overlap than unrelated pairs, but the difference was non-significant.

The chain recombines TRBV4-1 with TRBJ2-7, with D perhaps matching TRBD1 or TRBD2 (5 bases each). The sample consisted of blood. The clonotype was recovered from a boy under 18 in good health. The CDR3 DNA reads TGCGCCAGCAGCCAAGTGGTGGGGGACGAGCAGTACTTC. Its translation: CASSQVVGDEQYF.